What follows are 26 T cell receptor beta chains derived from one specimen sequenced in a study of blood T cell repertoires in COVID-19. Libraries were prepared by immunoSEQ multiplex PCR; TCRdb keeps only in-frame clonotypes and omits some of them. The sample has fewer than 55,000 clones, approximately 85% seen once; the top ten hold approximately 14%. The sample taken for sequencing was peripheral blood. The receptors were gathered from a human donor with acute or convalescent COVID-19. The donor label of this sample is uncertain.

The J gene is TRBJ2-3, the V gene TRBV9, with TRBD1 as a possible D gene (6 bases). The CDR3 contains 15 residues. Germline CDR1 reads SGDLS; CDR2 reads YYNGEE. Trimming cost V 1 base and J 4 bases, with 13 bases left between them. CDR3 in DNA: TGTGCCAGCAGCGTACTCCCGGGACAACCAGATACGCAGTATTTT. As protein: CASSVLPGQPDTQYF.

The V gene is TRBV6-2 or TRBV6-3, the J gene TRBJ2-1; 9 positions match TRBD1. V lost 4 bases and J lost 4; bases outside the gene matches: 5. The CDR3 sequence is 15 residues long. CDR1 MNHEY and CDR2 SVGEGT come from the germline V gene. CDR3 sequence (DNA): TGTGCCAGCAGTTCCCCGGGACAGGGATACAATGAGCAGTTCTTC. It is translated as CASSSPGQGYNEQFF.

This clone was seen a handful of times. The chain recombines TRBV4-1 with TRBJ1-3, with D possibly being TRBD1 (5 bases). V shed 0 bases and J shed 6 bases, with 21 bases lying between them. This CDR3 has 18 residues. Germline V gene data show CDR1 as MGHRA and CDR2 as YSYEKL. The CDR3 DNA sequence: TGCGCCAGCAGCCAAGACGCCAGCGGGGGTCTAAGCGTAAACACCATATATTTT. As protein: CASSQDASGGLSVNTIYF.

This clone is termed large. This chain connects TRBV9 to TRBJ1-3, with D possibly being TRBD1 (5 bases). CDR1 and CDR2 (germline): SGDLS, YYNGEE. V dropped 3 bases and J dropped 1 base, with 8 bases sitting between them. The CDR3 sequence is 14 residues long. The CDR3 region has the DNA TGTGCCAGCAGCGCAGGGAAATCTGGAAACACCATATATTTT. Protein product: CASSAGKSGNTIYF.

The chain links TRBV14 to TRBJ1-2, with a weak D call TRBD1 (6 bases). The germline V and J ends were trimmed by 0 bases and 4 bases, with 9 bases remaining between them. The germline CDR1 and CDR2 sequences are SGHDN and FVKESK. The CDR3 consists of 14 residues. CDR3 region: CASSQDHRAYGYTF. CDR3 DNA sequence: TGTGCCAGCAGCCAAGATCACAGGGCCTATGGCTACACCTTC.

The chain combines TRBV3-1 (or the pseudogene TRBV3-2) with TRBJ2-1; 7 nucleotides align to TRBD2. V lost 5 bases to trimming and J lost 4 bases; unmatched junction nucleotides: 14. Germline V gene sequence: CDR1 LGHDT, CDR2 YNNKEL (reference sequence). The CDR3 loop spans 17 amino acids. The CDR3 here is CASSRPKVVAGYNEQFF. The CDR3 bases are TGTGCCAGCAGCAGACCAAAGGTGGTAGCGGGTTACAATGAGCAGTTCTTC.

This chain links TRBV6-5 with TRBJ1-1, with a possible D match to TRBD1 (6 bases). CDR1 and CDR2 from the germline V gene are MNHEY and SVGAGI. V dropped 8 bases and J dropped 0 bases, with 10 bases sitting between them. This CDR3 spans 13 amino acids. The CDR3 loop is CASRQVLNTEAFF. The CDR3 DNA reads TGTGCCAGCCGACAGGTCCTGAACACTGAAGCTTTCTTT.

The chain carries TRBV2 and TRBJ2-7, with 9 bases aligning to TRBD2. Germline CDR1 and CDR2: SNHLY and FYNNEI. The CDR3 loop spans 16 amino acids. The V and J ends lost 4 bases and 0 bases, in that order; junction bases with no gene match: 7. This CDR3 reads CASSVGGGASSYEQYF. The CDR3 nucleotides are TGTGCCAGCAGTGTGGGCGGGGGGGCTTCCTCCTACGAGCAGTACTTC. Variable domain in full (rest from reference TRBV2 and TRBJ2-7): EPEVTQTPSHQVTQMGQEVILRCVPISNHLYFYWYRQILGQKVEFLVSFYNNEISEKSEIFDDQFSVERPDGSNFTLKIRSTKLEDSAMYFCASSVGGGASSYEQYFGPGTRLTVT.

The genes are TRBV3-1 (or the pseudogene TRBV3-2) and TRBJ2-2; D is uncertain. Deletions cut 1 base from V and 3 bases from J, with 6 bases between. From germline, CDR1 is LGHDT and CDR2 YNNKEL (reference sequence). The CDR3 consists of 14 residues. In nucleotides, the CDR3 is TGTGCCAGCAGCCAAGTAGTGCACACCGGGGAGCTGTTTTTT. Protein: CASSQVVHTGELFF.

This chain joins TRBV7-9 and TRBJ1-4; 11 bases line up with TRBD1. The junction had 9 bases not matched to a gene; V was cut back by 5 bases and J by 7 bases. This CDR3 is built from 16 residues. Germline V gives CDR1 SEHNR, CDR2 FQNEAQ (reference sequence). CDR3 amino acids: CASSPGQGEEGEKLFF. CDR3 DNA: TGTGCCAGCAGCCCGGGACAGGGGGAAGAAGGTGAAAAACTGTTTTTT.

The rearrangement uses TRBV5-8 and TRBJ2-1; 7 positions agree with TRBD2. This CDR3 region has 16 residues. After removal of 4 bases from V and 2 bases from J, the junction contained 9 bases not matched to a gene. Per germline, CDR1 SGHTS and CDR2 YDEGEE. The CDR3 spells CASSQSGLEAYNEQFF. The DNA of the CDR3 is TGTGCCAGCAGCCAAAGCGGACTAGAGGCCTACAATGAGCAGTTCTTC.

This clone occurred a few times. The rearrangement uses TRBV28 and TRBJ2-7; 10 bases fit TRBD1. Germline V CDR1 and CDR2: MDHEN, SYDVKM. The V and J ends lost 1 base and 0 bases, in that order; junction bases with no gene match: 9. CDR3 size: 18 residues. This CDR3 is CASSLSTSRTGGSYEQYF. CDR3 DNA sequence: TGTGCCAGCAGTTTATCAACCTCCAGGACAGGGGGCTCCTACGAGCAGTACTTC.

The V gene is TRBV5-1, the J gene TRBJ2-5, with a tentative D call TRBD1 (6 bases). V lost 0 bases, J lost 1 base, and 13 bases lay in between. The CDR3 extends over 16 amino acids. CDR1 SGHRS and CDR2 YFSETQ come from the germline V gene. This chain's CDR3 is CASSLDDRPSQETQYF. CDR3 DNA sequence: TGCGCCAGCAGCTTGGACGACAGGCCGAGCCAAGAGACCCAGTACTTC. Full variable domain (outside the CDR3, taken from reference TRBV5-1 and TRBJ2-5): KAGVTQTPRYLIKTRGQQVTLSCSPISGHRSVSWYQQTPGQGLQFLFEYFSETQRNKGNFPGRFSGRQFSNSRSEMNVSTLELGDSALYLCASSLDDRPSQETQYFGPGTRLLVL.

The sample holds one count of this clone. The chain uses TRBV15 and TRBJ2-1; D remains ambiguous. The CDR3 sequence is 16 residues long. Trimming removed 0 bases from V and 0 bases from J, with 9 bases in between. Germline lookup yields CDR1 LNHNV and CDR2 YYDKDF (reference sequence). Written as DNA, the CDR3 is TGTGCCACCAGCAGAGATCATTTCGGCTCCTACAATGAGCAGTTCTTC. Its translation: CATSRDHFGSYNEQFF.

The chain links TRBV28 to TRBJ1-1; tentatively, D is TRBD1 (5 bases). Between the trimmed V and J ends, which lost 4 bases and 4 bases, there was a span of 16 bases. This CDR3 has 15 residues. The germline gives CDR1 MDHEN, CDR2 SYDVKM. CDR3: CASSSRSRVGTEAFF. The CDR3 region has the DNA TGTGCCAGCAGTTCCCGTAGCAGGGTTGGCACTGAAGCTTTCTTT. The full variable domain, its missing parts supplied by reference TRBV28 and TRBJ1-1, is DVKVTQSSRYLVKRTGEKVFLECVQDMDHENMFWYRQDPGLGLRLIYFSYDVKMKEKGDIPEGYSVSREKKERFSLILESASTNQTSMYLCASSSRSRVGTEAFFGQGTRLTVV.

The V and J genes are TRBV10-3 and TRBJ1-1, with unresolved D. The V gene's germline CDR1 is ENHRY and CDR2 SYGVKD. The CDR3 runs to 13 residues. The V gene lost 3 bases and the J gene lost 1 base, with 6 bases spanning the gap. The CDR3 bases are TGTGCCATCAGTGATAACGGGAACACTGAAGCTTTCTTT. This translates into CAISDNGNTEAFF.

The rearrangement joins TRBV3-1 (or the pseudogene TRBV3-2) to TRBJ2-1; TRBD2 is a possible D gene (6 bases). Trimming cost V 0 bases and J 2 bases, with 17 bases left between them. The CDR3 contains 18 residues. Germline CDR1 is LGHDT and CDR2 is YNNKEL (reference sequence). CDR3 in amino acids: CASSQDTRTWTTYNEQFF. The CDR3 coding sequence is TGTGCCAGCAGCCAAGACACCCGTACTTGGACTACCTACAATGAGCAGTTCTTC.

The chain couples TRBV29-1 to TRBJ2-1; 10 positions match TRBD2. The CDR3 length is 14 residues. In germline, CDR1 is SQVTM, CDR2 ANQGSEA. V lost 4 bases, J lost 7 bases, and 7 bases stayed unmatched. The CDR3 bases are TGCAGCGTTGTTGGGCCAGCGGGAGGGAATGAGCAGTTCTTC. Its protein is CSVVGPAGGNEQFF.

The chain joins TRBV28 to TRBJ1-1, with D possibly matching TRBD1 (5 bases). The length of the CDR3 is 13 residues. V lost 7 bases to trimming and J lost 4 bases, with 13 bases between them. The V gene's germline CDR1 is MDHEN and CDR2 SYDVKM. CDR3 sequence: CASNLLRGTEAFF. Here the CDR3 DNA reads TGTGCCAGCAATCTACTTAGGGGCACTGAAGCTTTCTTT. Full variable domain (missing parts from reference TRBV28 and TRBJ1-1): DVKVTQSSRYLVKRTGEKVFLECVQDMDHENMFWYRQDPGLGLRLIYFSYDVKMKEKGDIPEGYSVSREKKERFSLILESASTNQTSMYLCASNLLRGTEAFFGQGTRLTVV.

The rearrangement joins TRBV5-5 to TRBJ2-4, with a tentative D call TRBD2 (5 bases). V dropped 4 bases and J dropped 2 bases, with 16 bases sitting between them. The CDR3 spans 16 residues. Looked up from germline, CDR1 is SGHKS and CDR2 is YYEKEE (reference sequence). CDR3 amino acids: CASSHPFAGTKNIQYF. DNA for the CDR3: TGTGCCAGCAGCCACCCCTTCGCCGGGACCAAAAACATTCAGTACTTC. The variable domain in full, completed from reference TRBV5-5 and TRBJ2-4, reads DAGVTQSPTHLIKTRGQQVTLRCSPISGHKSVSWYQQVLGQGPQFIFQYYEKEERGRGNFPDRFSARQFPNYSSELNVNALLLGDSALYLCASSHPFAGTKNIQYFGAGTRLSVL.

The chain is built from TRBV11-3 and TRBJ2-7, with 13 bases lining up with TRBD2. Germline values: CDR1 SGHNT, CDR2 YENEEA. After removal of 5 bases from V and 2 bases from J, the junction contained 3 bases not matched to a gene. The CDR3 is made up of 15 amino acids. The chain's CDR3 is CASSPGLAGAYEQYF. CDR3 sequence (DNA): TGTGCCAGCAGCCCCGGACTAGCGGGAGCCTACGAGCAGTACTTC.

This clone appeared a few times. V and J are TRBV7-3 and TRBJ1-1; TRBD1 agrees at 9 bases. Germline V CDR1 and CDR2: SGHTA, FQGTGA. The CDR3 is made up of 17 amino acids. V lost 6 bases, J lost 5 bases, and 16 bases stayed unmatched. CDR3 DNA: TGTGCCAGCAGACCCGGGACAGGGATTTTTCTTGGGACTGAAGCTTTCTTT. Translated, it gives CASRPGTGIFLGTEAFF.

This clone showed up just a few times. The DNA of the CDR3 is TGTGCCAGCAGCCAAGGGGCGGGAGGGGACTATGGCTACACCTTC. This gives the protein CASSQGAGGDYGYTF. V is TRBV4-2 and J is TRBJ1-2; a weak D match, TRBD1 (5 bases). This CDR3 is built from 15 residues. Germline V gene data show CDR1 as LGHNA and CDR2 as YNFKEQ. The germline V and J ends were trimmed by 1 base and 3 bases, with 12 bases remaining between them.

The chain uses TRBV7-2 and TRBJ1-4; 7 nucleotides align to TRBD1. Germline V CDR1 and CDR2: SGHTA, FQGNSA. Trimming cost V 1 base and J 7 bases; bases outside gene matches: 6. This CDR3 spans 15 amino acids. Here the CDR3 reads CASSLGRTGGEKLFF. The CDR3 coding sequence is TGTGCCAGCAGCTTAGGACGGACAGGCGGTGAAAAACTGTTTTTT.

The J gene is TRBJ1-1, the V gene TRBV6-5; TRBD1 matches at 8 bases. Germline CDR1 and CDR2: MNHEY and SVGAGI. The CDR3 is 12 residues long. J was trimmed by 6 bases and V by 7 bases; bases with no gene match: 4. The DNA for the CDR3 is TGTGCCAGCACCTGGACAGGGTCTGAAGCTTTCTTT. Protein: CASTWTGSEAFF.

The V gene is TRBV25-1, the J gene TRBJ2-7, with a possible D match to TRBD2 (5 bases). CDR1 and CDR2 from the germline V gene are MGHDK and SYGVNS. V lost 4 bases and J 4 bases, leaving 5 bases between the germline ends. CDR3 length: 11 amino acids. DNA for the CDR3: TGTGCCAGCAGTGGGACTTACGAGCAGTACTTC. Protein sequence: CASSGTYEQYF.